Each of the 27 T cell receptor beta chains below was sequenced from the same sample in a study of spatial heterogeneity in lung cancer. Findings of the study overall: For expanded intratumoral alpha and beta TCRs, counts tracked tumor mutation counts.

These receptors are not linked to any known antigen. TCRdb redid the calling of the 5' RACE reads with MiXCR, one entry per CDR3 protein. The data hold roughly 10,000 distinct CDR3 sequences, with under 9.5% observed a single time. This sample's time point: sample taken at primary tumor resection. The specimen comprised lung tumor tissue, sampled at surgery. The source is a female donor with early-stage non-small cell lung cancer.

This clonotype was picked up many times. Since the library was made to target alpha chains, this beta chain is a stray read and its abundance is not meaningful. The chain recombines TRBV7-2 with TRBJ2-3; D remains unclear. The V end lost 6 bases, the J end lost 2 bases, and 12 bases lay between the germline ends. Per germline, CDR1 SGHTA and CDR2 FQGNSA. This CDR3 comprises 14 residues. The CDR3 region is CASRRVGPTDTQYF. As DNA, the CDR3 is TGTGCCAGCAGACGTGTTGGGCCCACAGATACGCAGTATTTT.

This clonotype has ten or more counts. Being off target in a library aimed at alpha chains, this beta chain has a size of little meaning. The gene calls are TRBV6-5 and TRBJ1-1; 9 nucleotides agree with TRBD1. V lost 5 bases, J lost 5 bases, and 6 bases stayed unmatched. This CDR3 has 14 amino acids. Germline V gene lookup returns CDR1 MNHEY and CDR2 SVGAGI. The CDR3 sequence: CASSKRQGVTEAFF. CDR3 in DNA: TGTGCCAGCAGTAAACGACAGGGGGTAACTGAAGCTTTCTTT.

By share, this clonotype ranks as medium-sized. This beta chain is off target for a library built for alpha chains, so its abundance means little. CDR3 sequence (DNA): TGTGCCAGCAGCTATGGAGCGAACACTGAAGCTTTCTTT. It codes for CASSYGANTEAFF. The chain couples TRBV7-3 to TRBJ1-1; D is uncertain. CDR3 size: 13 residues. Deletions cut 4 bases from V and 1 base from J, with 7 bases between. In germline, CDR1 is SGHTA, CDR2 FQGTGA. Full variable domain (outside the CDR3, taken from reference TRBV7-3 and TRBJ1-1): GAGVSQTPSNKVTEKGKYVELRCDPISGHTALYWYRQSLGQGPEFLIYFQGTGAADDSGLPNDRFFAVRPEGSVSTLKIQRTERGDSAVYLCASSYGANTEAFFGQGTRLTVV.

Details on this clonotype: Since the library was made to target alpha chains, this beta chain is a stray read and its abundance is not meaningful. J is TRBJ2-3 and V is TRBV20-1, with TRBD1 matching 7 bases. The V gene's germline CDR1 is DFQATT and CDR2 SNEGSKA (reference sequence). After removal of 6 bases from V and 0 bases from J, the junction contained 9 bases not matched to a gene. The CDR3 covers 15 residues. For the CDR3, the DNA is TGCAGTGCAGAGGACAGGCCGTCTAGCACAGATACGCAGTATTTT. Amino acid sequence: CSAEDRPSSTDTQYF.

Only a few counts were recorded for this clonotype. Being off target in a library aimed at alpha chains, this beta chain has a size of little meaning. The chain carries TRBV19 and TRBJ1-2, with a tentative D call TRBD1 (5 bases). Germline assignment: CDR1 LNHDA and CDR2 SQIVND (reference sequence). The CDR3 loop spans 14 amino acids. Trimming removed 2 bases at V and 5 bases at J, with 12 bases between. CDR3 in DNA: TGTGCCAGTAGTATAATGACCAGGGATTATGGCTACACCTTC. The encoded protein is CASSIMTRDYGYTF. Full variable domain (outside the CDR3, taken from reference TRBV19 and TRBJ1-2): DGGITQSPKYLFRKEGQNVTLSCEQNLNHDAMYWYRQDPGQGLRLIYYSQIVNDFQKGDIAEGYSVSREKKESFPLTVTSAQKNPTAFYLCASSIMTRDYGYTFGSGTRLTVV.

This clonotype was seen ten or more times. In a library made to pick up alpha chains, this beta chain is a stray read with a size that means little. V and J are TRBV27 and TRBJ1-5; D might be TRBD1 (5 bases). The CDR3 is made up of 15 amino acids. CDR1 is MNHEY, CDR2 SMNVEV, per germline (reference sequence). Trimming pared 4 bases from V and 0 bases from J, leaving 10 bases between. Written as DNA, the CDR3 is TGTGCCAGCAGTTCGCAGGGAATTAGCAATCAGCCCCAGCATTTT. This translates into CASSSQGISNQPQHF.

This clonotype was recorded many times. This beta chain came through as a stray read in a library set up for alpha chains, and its size says little. This chain joins TRBV20-1 and TRBJ1-1, with 9 bases matching TRBD1. V lost 0 bases to trimming and J lost 6 bases; unmatched junction nucleotides: 8. Germline CDR1 and CDR2: DFQATT and SNEGSKA (reference sequence). CDR3 length: 15 residues. The CDR3 loop reads CSARDTGTGIAEAFF. In DNA, the CDR3 is TGCAGTGCTAGAGATACCGGGACAGGGATCGCTGAAGCTTTCTTT.

This clonotype was seen at least ten times. This beta chain turned up in a library designed for alpha chains; as an off-target read, its abundance says little. The chain recombines TRBV12-3 or TRBV12-4 with TRBJ2-1, with TRBD2 identical over 11 bases. CDR3 length equals 15 residues. The V and J ends lost 6 bases and 12 bases, in that order; junction bases with no gene match: 13. The CDR3 loop reads CASSRRLAGPSAQFF. CDR3 nucleotide sequence: TGTGCCAGCAGCCGAAGACTAGCGGGGCCCTCCGCGCAGTTCTTC.

Turning to this clonotype: This beta chain represents an off-target read in a library built for alpha chains; its size is of limited meaning. The chain combines TRBV12-3 or TRBV12-4 with TRBJ1-2; TRBD1 matches 9 bases. V lost 6 bases, J lost 1 base, and 3 bases stayed unmatched. This CDR3 has 14 residues. CDR3 amino acids: CASSGTGNNYGYTF. DNA for the CDR3: TGTGCCAGCAGCGGGACAGGGAATAACTATGGCTACACCTTC.

This clonotype was counted ten times or more. This beta chain is a stray sequence in a library constructed for alpha chains; its clone size is not meaningful. The gene calls are TRBV4-3 and TRBJ1-6, with D possibly TRBD1 on 6 matching bases. Germline V lookup: CDR1 LGHNA, CDR2 YSLEER. The CDR3 extends over 14 amino acids. Trimming removed 0 bases from V and 7 bases from J, with 7 bases in between. The DNA for the CDR3 is TGCGCCAGCAGCCAAGAGGGGGCGAATTCACCCCTCCACTTT. Translating gives CASSQEGANSPLHF.

This clonotype was seen many times. This beta chain represents an off-target read in a library built for alpha chains; its size is of limited meaning. The chain is built from TRBV7-9 and TRBJ1-4; no clear D. The CDR3 extends over 15 amino acids. Germline V lookup: CDR1 SEHNR, CDR2 FQNEAQ (reference sequence). Trimming took 1 base from V and 5 from J, leaving 11 bases between them. The CDR3 nucleotides read TGTGCCAGCAGCTTAGATAATTGGAGCAATGAAAAACTGTTTTTT. This translates into CASSLDNWSNEKLFF.

This clonotype occurred a few times. This beta chain lies outside the target of a library built for alpha chains; its clone size means little. This sequence joins TRBV20-1 and TRBJ2-2; D is uncertain. The CDR3 extends over 12 amino acids. V was shortened by 1 base and J by 6 bases, with 6 bases between the two germline ends. Germline lookup yields CDR1 DFQATT and CDR2 SNEGSKA (reference sequence). For the CDR3, the DNA is TGCAGTGCTAGAGCCGAATCCGGGGAGCTGTTTTTT. Amino acid sequence: CSARAESGELFF.

This clonotype was seen ten or more times. Little can be read into the size of this beta chain, an off-target read in a library designed for alpha chains. The V and J genes are TRBV3-1 and TRBJ1-4, with no clear D. Per germline, CDR1 LGHDT and CDR2 YNNKEL (reference sequence). The CDR3 has 14 amino acids. The V end was cut by 5 bases, the J end by 1 base, with 8 bases between. CDR3 in DNA: TGTGCCAGCAGCGTGACTTTAACTAATGAAAAACTGTTTTTT. Protein product: CASSVTLTNEKLFF. The full variable domain, with the rest looked up from reference TRBV3-1 and TRBJ1-4, is DTAVSQTPKYLVTQMGNDKSIKCEQNLGHDTMYWYKQDSKKFLKIMFSYNNKELIINETVPNRFSPKSPDKAHLNLHINSLELGDSAVYFCASSVTLTNEKLFFGSGTQLSVL.

This clonotype was recorded at least ten times. A library prepared for alpha chains yielded this beta chain as an off-target read; its size is of little meaning. The chain links TRBV5-1 to TRBJ2-1; the match to TRBD1 covers 10 bases. Per the germline V gene, CDR1 is SGHRS and CDR2 is YFSETQ. This CDR3 spans 14 amino acids. Trimming cost V 3 bases and J 9 bases; bases outside gene matches: 6. The chain's CDR3 is CASSSGQGVGEQFF. CDR3 bases: TGCGCCAGCAGCTCCGGACAGGGGGTCGGTGAGCAGTTCTTC.

This clonotype is medium-sized (0.01 to 0.1%) in the sample. Found in a library prepared for alpha chains, this beta chain is an off-target read, and its abundance has little meaning. CDR3 bases: TGTGCCATCGGACAGGGGGTGGACAATGAGCAGTTCTTC. It specifies CAIGQGVDNEQFF. V gene TRBV10-3 combines with J gene TRBJ2-1; 10 bases map to TRBD1. The CDR3 extends over 13 amino acids. The V gene's germline CDR1 is ENHRY and CDR2 SYGVKD. V lost 8 bases, J lost 5 bases, and 3 bases stayed unmatched.

As for this clonotype: Mismatch with germline at one junction end may stem from a read error. This beta chain was picked up by a library intended for alpha chains and is off target, so its count carries little meaning. CDR3 nucleotide sequence: TGTGTCAGCAGCTTAGAGGAAGGTTCACCCCTCCACTTT. The encoded protein is CVSSLEEGSPLHF. The genes are TRBV7-7 and TRBJ1-6; D gene unclear. Germline CDR1 SSHAT, CDR2 FNYEAQ (reference sequence). The length of the CDR3 is 13 residues.

This clonotype was seen a handful of times. Little can be read into the size of this beta chain, an off-target read in a library designed for alpha chains. The chain joins TRBV20-1 to TRBJ2-5; no clear D. CDR3 size: 11 residues. V dropped 6 bases and J dropped 2 bases, with 7 bases sitting between them. Germline CDR1 reads DFQATT; CDR2 reads SNEGSKA (reference sequence). CDR3 bases: TGCAGTGCCTCCTCTCAAGAGACCCAGTACTTC. Protein sequence: CSASSQETQYF.

Only a few counts were recorded for this clonotype. This beta chain is a stray read from a library made for alpha chains; its abundance is not meaningful. The chain employs TRBV2 and TRBJ2-1, with TRBD1 identical over 7 bases. The CDR3 totals 13 residues. The V and J ends lost 1 base and 16 bases, in that order; junction bases with no gene match: 10. Germline values: CDR1 SNHLY, CDR2 FYNNEI. The CDR3 region has the DNA TGTGCCAGCAGTGAAGAAGTGACAGGGTGGAGTTTCTTC. It specifies CASSEEVTGWSFF. Using reference TRBV2 and TRBJ2-1 for the parts outside the CDR3, the full variable domain is EPEVTQTPSHQVTQMGQEVILRCVPISNHLYFYWYRQILGQKVEFLVSFYNNEISEKSEIFDDQFSVERPDGSNFTLKIRSTKLEDSAMYFCASSEEVTGWSFFGPGTRLTVL.

This clonotype has at least ten counts. This beta chain represents an off-target read in a library built for alpha chains; its size is of limited meaning. The V call is TRBV10-2, the J call TRBJ2-3; D tentatively fits TRBD1 or TRBD2 (7 bases each). This CDR3 spans 15 amino acids. Deletions cut 5 bases from V and 4 bases from J, with 16 bases between. The germline V gene has CDR1 WSHSY and CDR2 SAAADI. This chain's CDR3 is CASSLRGGGADTQYF. The CDR3 nucleotides are TGCGCCAGCAGTTTGAGGGGAGGGGGCGCAGATACGCAGTATTTT.

This clonotype was detected a few times. This beta chain was picked up by a library intended for alpha chains and is off target, so its count carries little meaning. The chain joins TRBV19 to TRBJ2-7; D is uncertain. Per germline, CDR1 LNHDA and CDR2 SQIVND (reference sequence). V was trimmed by 0 bases and J by 2 bases, leaving 5 bases between them. This CDR3 comprises 13 residues. The CDR3 protein is CASSIEDAYEQYF. CDR3 nucleotide sequence: TGTGCCAGTAGTATAGAAGACGCCTACGAGCAGTACTTC.

This clonotype was counted at least ten times. This beta chain appears as a stray read in a library generated for alpha chains; its size is not informative. The chain employs TRBV20-1 and TRBJ2-1; TRBD2 aligns across 14 bases. The CDR3 runs to 16 residues. The V and J ends lost 5 bases and 13 bases, in that order; junction bases with no gene match: 16. Germline CDR1 DFQATT, CDR2 SNEGSKA (reference sequence). CDR3 residues: CSAPRRLAGGKLLQFF. In DNA, the CDR3 is TGCAGTGCTCCTCGACGACTAGCGGGGGGGAAACTGCTCCAGTTCTTC.

Of note for this clonotype: With the library built for alpha chains, this beta chain is off target and its frequency is not meaningful. The chain combines TRBV2 with TRBJ2-5; 8 bases match TRBD2. J lost 3 bases, V lost 5 bases, and 2 bases had no gene match. The CDR3 totals 13 residues. Germline lookup yields CDR1 SNHLY and CDR2 FYNNEI. The DNA of the CDR3 is TGTGCCAGCAGTACTAGCGGTAAAGAGACCCAGTACTTC. Amino acids: CASSTSGKETQYF.

This clonotype was detected many times. This beta chain lies outside the target of a library built for alpha chains; its clone size means little. The V call is TRBV7-3, the J call TRBJ2-3; no firm D call. The germline V gene encodes CDR1 SGHTA and CDR2 FQGTGA. The V and J ends lost 2 bases and 2 bases respectively, with 11 bases between them. The CDR3 is 15 amino acids. CDR3 DNA: TGTGCCAGCAGCTTAGGGATAGCCCCCACAGATACGCAGTATTTT. It is translated as CASSLGIAPTDTQYF.

About this clonotype: Being off target in a library aimed at alpha chains, this beta chain has a size of little meaning. V usage is TRBV6-5 and J usage is TRBJ1-3, with a tentative D call TRBD1 (5 bases). CDR3 length: 17 residues. CDR1 MNHEY and CDR2 SVGAGI come from the germline V gene. V was shortened by 5 bases and J by 0 bases, with 17 bases between the two germline ends. CDR3 in amino acids: CASSRQPGLTSGNTIYF. The CDR3 nucleotides are TGTGCCAGCAGTCGGCAACCGGGACTAACCTCTGGAAACACCATATATTTT.

Concerning this clonotype itself: A library prepared for alpha chains yielded this beta chain as an off-target read; its size is of little meaning. The chain is built from TRBV7-2 and TRBJ1-2, with TRBD1 identical over 7 bases. The V gene's germline CDR1 is SGHTA and CDR2 FQGNSA. The CDR3 totals 13 residues. V shed 4 bases, J shed 8 bases, and the junction held 7 bases outside the gene matches. CDR3 loop: CASSSSQGGGYTF. The CDR3 bases are TGTGCCAGCAGCTCAAGTCAGGGGGGCGGCTACACCTTC.

This clonotype was picked up many times. The library was designed around alpha chains, so this beta chain is a stray read whose abundance carries little weight. V and J are TRBV21-1 and TRBJ2-3; TRBD2, the D gene given by the table, was not confirmed from the DNA. TRBV21-1 is reported as a pseudogene. This CDR3 region has 18 residues. The CDR3 DNA reads as TGTGCCAGCAGCCACAAAGATCCGACTAGCGGGGAAGTAGATACGCAGTATTTT. Protein: CASSHKDPTSGEVDTQYF.

This clonotype was detected many times. Because this beta chain is a stray read in a library intended to capture alpha chains, its abundance should not be given much weight. The DNA of the CDR3 is TGTGCCAGCAGCAGAATGTCGGGGCGGGTCACTGAAGCTTTCTTT. It is translated as CASSRMSGRVTEAFF. This chain joins TRBV5-5 and TRBJ1-1; D is possibly TRBD1 (5 bases). The germline V and J ends were trimmed by 4 bases and 4 bases, with 17 bases remaining between them. Germline V gene data show CDR1 as SGHKS and CDR2 as YYEKEE (reference sequence). CDR3 size: 15 residues.